A single sample gave rise to the 2 T cell receptor beta chains below, sequenced in a study of beta chain features in type 1 diabetes. cDNA synthesis used the whole RNA isolate, giving expressed TCRB sequences. Clones were sequenced by immunoSEQ multiplex PCR, and TCRdb holds only the in-frame ones, with some missing. Among just over 600,000 clones listed, around 15% were seen once. The sequencing sample was made of naive CD4+ T cells from blood. The receptors originated from a man aged 18 to 30 in good health.

Turning to this clone: Other nucleotide sequences in the sample specify the same CDR3. The chain employs TRBV15 and TRBJ2-7; 8 bases align to TRBD1. CDR3 length equals 15 residues. Germline CDR1 is LNHNV and CDR2 is YYDKDF (reference sequence). The ends lost 1 base at V and 1 base at J; junction bases unmatched: 3. In DNA form, the CDR3 reads TGTGCCACCAGCAGAGGCGGGACAGGATCCTACGAGCAGTACTTC. Amino acid sequence: CATSRGGTGSYEQYF.

This clone was found a few times. The gene calls are TRBV28 and TRBJ1-2; TRBD1 aligns across 7 bases. The CDR3 runs 11 residues. The ends lost 10 bases at V and 7 bases at J; junction bases unmatched: 6. Per germline, CDR1 MDHEN and CDR2 SYDVKM. CDR3 sequence (DNA): TGTGCCACCTATAGGGGGCTTGGCTACACCTTC. Translated, it gives CATYRGLGYTF.